Included here is one T cell receptor (beta chain) sequence, with context. Germline CDR1 MNHNS, CDR2 SASEGT. The CDR3 is made up of 16 amino acids. Germline trimming cut 5 bases from V and 3 bases from J; bases unmatched to any gene: 12. This specimen comes from a study of identical twins. Template switching created a universal primer site, and the cDNA included unique molecular identifiers. TCRdb independently ran MiXCR on the 5' RACE reads; one entry per CDR3 protein. The sample lists approximately 600,000 distinct CDR3 sequences, just under 10% occurring once. The data were also submitted as part of a second study, on yellow fever vaccine responses in identical twins.

The receptor was derived from a woman aged 18-29 years in good health. The sequencing sample was made of PBMCs. The chain joins TRBV6-1 to TRBJ2-5, with 7 bases fitting TRBD1. CDR3 sequence (DNA): TGTGCCAGCAGTCCTTTTGCCTCTCAGGGGGAAGAGACCCAGTACTTC. Its translation is CASSPFASQGEETQYF.